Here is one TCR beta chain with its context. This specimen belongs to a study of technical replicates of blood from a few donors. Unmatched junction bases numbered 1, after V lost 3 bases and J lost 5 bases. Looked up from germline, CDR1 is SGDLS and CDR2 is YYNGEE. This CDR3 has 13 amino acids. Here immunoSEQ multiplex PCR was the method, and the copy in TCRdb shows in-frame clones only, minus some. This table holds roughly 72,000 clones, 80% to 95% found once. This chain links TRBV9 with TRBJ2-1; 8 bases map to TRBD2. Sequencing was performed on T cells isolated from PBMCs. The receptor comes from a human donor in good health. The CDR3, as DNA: TGTGCCAGCAGCGACGGGGGGGACAATGAGCAGTTCTTC. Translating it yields CASSDGGDNEQFF.